Presented here are 30 T cell receptor beta chains from one specimen sequenced in a study of CD8+CD57+ T cells in acquired aplastic anemia. The TCR beta profiling, which covered VDJ combination and CDR3 sequence, was carried out using genomic DNA as the template. TCRdb analysed the reads with MiXCR anew, one entry per CDR3 protein. Among fewer than 200,000 distinct CDR3 sequences listed, 48% were seen once. An expansion of CD8+CD57+ cells by flow cytometry had been shown in patients chosen for sequencing. Sequences were obtained from sorted CD4+, CD8+, or CD8+CD57+ T cells (not recorded which) from PBMCs. These TCRs come from a human donor with aplastic anemia.

The table lists this clonotype with many counts. The chain carries TRBV19 and TRBJ1-2; D gene ambiguous. This CDR3 is built from 15 residues. V was clipped by 7 bases and J by 0 bases, with 15 bases between them. The germline V gene encodes CDR1 LNHDA and CDR2 SQIVND (reference sequence). As DNA, the CDR3 is TGTGCCAGTATCAACCTGACGGGGTCTAACTATGGCTACACCTTC. Encoded protein: CASINLTGSNYGYTF.

A few counts support this clonotype. A read error is possible here, since a much larger clone lies one base away. The rearrangement links TRBV7-6 to TRBJ1-3; 11 nucleotides align to TRBD1. The J segment lost 7 bases and the V segment lost 5 bases, leaving 10 bases of the junction unmatched. The length of the CDR3 is 16 residues. Germline lookup yields CDR1 SGHVS and CDR2 FNYEAQ. This chain's CDR3 is CASSPGQGAPRNTIYF. The CDR3 DNA reads TGTGCCAGCAGCCCCGGACAGGGGGCGCCTCGTAACACCATATATTTT.

The sample holds one count of this clonotype. This chain links TRBV24-1 with TRBJ1-6; D uncertain. There are 15 residues in the CDR3. Deletions cut 0 bases from V and 6 bases from J, with 8 bases between. The germline gives CDR1 KGHDR, CDR2 SFDVKD. As DNA, the CDR3 is TGTGCCACCAGTGATTTGCGAGGGTTTAATTCACCCCTCCACTTT. It codes for CATSDLRGFNSPLHF.

This chain connects TRBV28 to TRBJ1-2, with TRBD1 matching over 11 bases. Germline CDR1 MDHEN, CDR2 SYDVKM. This CDR3 has 14 amino acids. J lost 6 bases, V lost 10 bases, and 10 bases had no gene match. CDR3 residues: CATPKGQGANGYTF. In DNA, the CDR3 is TGTGCCACCCCAAAAGGACAGGGGGCGAATGGCTACACCTTC.

This clonotype was counted only a few times. The chain recombines TRBV24-1 with TRBJ1-2; D perhaps matches TRBD1 (6 bases). Germline CDR1 and CDR2: KGHDR and SFDVKD. This CDR3 is 14 amino acids long. Trimming removed 7 bases from V and 8 bases from J, with 19 bases in between. This CDR3 is CATRGGPGEGGYTF. CDR3 bases: TGTGCCACCAGGGGAGGGCCAGGGGAAGGAGGCTACACCTTC.

Turning to this clonotype: This may arise from a read error, as a much more abundant clone is one base away. The J gene is TRBJ1-1, the V gene TRBV19; 8 bases line up with TRBD1. Germline V CDR1 and CDR2: LNHDA, SQIVND (reference sequence). The CDR3 totals 16 residues. The CDR3 sequence: CVSSSQGGTGNTEAFF. Written as DNA, the CDR3 is TGTGTCAGTAGTTCTCAGGGGGGGACAGGGAACACTGAAGCTTTCTTT.

V usage is TRBV20-1 and J usage is TRBJ2-1; a possible D gene is TRBD1 (5 bases). The CDR3 covers 14 residues. The V and J ends lost 3 bases and 0 bases respectively, with 9 bases between them. CDR1 is DFQATT, CDR2 SNEGSKA, per germline (reference sequence). The CDR3 reads CSASRGFSYNEQFF. The CDR3 bases are TGCAGTGCTAGTAGGGGCTTCTCCTACAATGAGCAGTTCTTC.

This clonotype has a count of ten or more. The chain recombines TRBV5-8 with TRBJ2-5, with D perhaps TRBD1 or TRBD2 (5 bases each). The CDR3 is 14 residues long. The germline V gene encodes CDR1 SGHTS and CDR2 YDEGEE. Trimming removed 3 bases at V and 4 bases at J, with 13 bases between. The CDR3 sequence is CASSSRGARETQYF. In nucleotides, the CDR3 is TGTGCCAGCAGCTCACGAGGGGCGCGAGAGACCCAGTACTTC.

This clonotype appeared once. CDR3 DNA: TGTGCCAGTATGCCCTCGTGCCCCCAAGGGCGTCAGCCCCAGCATTTT. Translating it yields CASMPSCPQGRQPQHF. This chain uses TRBV19 with TRBJ1-5; no definite D call. Looked up from germline, CDR1 is LNHDA and CDR2 is SQIVND (reference sequence). The V end lost 7 bases, the J end lost 6 bases, and 22 bases lay between the germline ends. This CDR3 region has 16 residues.

This clonotype was picked up many times. This sequence joins TRBV2 and TRBJ1-4; TRBD1 aligns across 7 bases. The CDR3 is 15 residues long. Germline CDR1 and CDR2: SNHLY and FYNNEI. The trim removed 2 bases at V and 4 bases at J, leaving 4 bases unmatched. CDR3 sequence (DNA): TGTGCCAGCAGTGAACAGGGGGTTAATAATGAAAAACTGTTTTTT. This gives the protein CASSEQGVNNEKLFF.

CDR3 protein: CSAGTGLDQPQHF. The CDR3 DNA sequence: TGCAGCGCTGGGACAGGGCTCGATCAGCCCCAGCATTTT. V is TRBV29-1 and J is TRBJ1-5; 9 bases are a match to TRBD1. Looked up from germline, CDR1 is SQVTM and CDR2 is ANQGSEA. The V segment lost 7 bases and the J segment 5 bases; nucleotides outside the gene matches: 6. This CDR3 is 13 amino acids long.

V and J are TRBV29-1 and TRBJ2-7; 8 bases align to TRBD1. Trimming took 3 bases from V and 3 from J; bases not matched to a gene: 1. This CDR3 region has 12 residues. CDR1 is SQVTM and CDR2 is ANQGSEA in the germline V gene. The CDR3 DNA is TGCAGCGTTGAGGACAGGGACTACGAGCAGTACTTC. It translates to CSVEDRDYEQYF.

Notes on this clonotype: A much more abundant neighbour one base away suggests this may be a read error. This sequence joins TRBV3-1 and TRBJ2-5; D tentatively reads TRBD1 or TRBD2 (6 bases each). CDR3 size: 12 residues. Trimming stripped 6 bases from V and 9 bases from J, with 14 bases between. Germline V gives CDR1 LGHDT, CDR2 YNNKEL (reference sequence). DNA for the CDR3: TGTGCCAGCAGAAGTAAGGGGGAGGCCCAGTACTTC. As protein: CASRSKGEAQYF.

The sample holds a few counts of this clonotype. V gene TRBV6-1 combines with J gene TRBJ2-3, with D hard to call. V lost 4 bases to trimming and J lost 0 bases, with 8 bases between them. The germline CDR1 and CDR2 sequences are MNHNS and SASEGT. The CDR3 length is 14 residues. The CDR3 protein is CASSGEGSTDTQYF. The CDR3 DNA reads TGTGCCAGCAGTGGCGAAGGGAGCACAGATACGCAGTATTTT.

The genes are TRBV6-1 and TRBJ1-6, with 7 bases fitting TRBD1. Germline assignment: CDR1 MNHNS and CDR2 SASEGT. J lost 9 bases, V lost 3 bases, and 8 bases had no gene match. The CDR3 spans 15 residues. The DNA of the CDR3 is TGTGCCAGCAGTGAGGCCAAGGGGGCGGCTTCACCCCTCCACTTT. Amino acid sequence: CASSEAKGAASPLHF.

The rearrangement links TRBV29-1 to TRBJ2-1; 11 nucleotides align to TRBD2. The CDR3 length is 16 residues. The trim removed 1 base at V and 4 bases at J, leaving 6 bases unmatched. Germline values: CDR1 SQVTM, CDR2 ANQGSEA. The CDR3 nucleotides read TGCAGCGTTGAAGCGAAGACTAGCGGGGTTTACAATGAGCAGTTCTTC. It yields the protein CSVEAKTSGVYNEQFF.

This rearrangement joins TRBV20-1 to TRBJ2-1; D gene uncertain. Trimming removed 0 bases from V and 8 bases from J, with 5 bases in between. Germline CDR1 is DFQATT and CDR2 is SNEGSKA (reference sequence). The CDR3 has 11 residues. The CDR3 sequence: CSAREDHEQFF. CDR3 nucleotides: TGCAGTGCTAGAGAGGACCATGAGCAGTTCTTC.

This clonotype occurred many times. The genes are TRBV5-1 and TRBJ2-3; 8 bases match TRBD2. V was pared by 1 base and J by 4 bases, with 5 bases of the junction left unmatched. The germline V gene has CDR1 SGHRS and CDR2 YFSETQ. This CDR3 has 15 amino acids. The CDR3: CASSLTGGVSDTQYF. DNA of the CDR3: TGCGCCAGCAGCTTGACCGGGGGGGTCTCAGATACGCAGTATTTT.

As regards this clonotype: A much more abundant neighbour one base away suggests this may be a read error. The chain employs TRBV5-4 and TRBJ2-7; TRBD2 agrees at 8 bases. Germline V lookup: CDR1 SGHNT, CDR2 YYREEE (reference sequence). The CDR3 sequence is 15 residues long. The CDR3 bases are TGTGCCAGCAGCGGCATGAGCGGGGGCCTTTACGAGCAGTGCTTC. It codes for CASSGMSGGLYEQCF. Together with reference TRBV5-4 and TRBJ2-7, the CDR3 gives the full variable domain: ETGVTQSPTHLIKTRGQQVTLRCSSQSGHNTVSWYQQALGQGPQFIFQYYREEENGRGNFPPRFSGLQFPNYSSELNVNALELDDSALYLCASSGMSGGLYEQCFGPGTRLTVT.

The rearrangement joins TRBV15 to TRBJ2-5, with D possibly being TRBD1 (6 bases). Trimming pared 0 bases from V and 4 bases from J, leaving 9 bases between. This CDR3 spans 14 amino acids. Germline V gene data show CDR1 as LNHNV and CDR2 as YYDKDF (reference sequence). The DNA of the CDR3 is TGTGCCACCAGCAGAGACAGGGGCGGAGAGACCCAGTACTTC. The encoded protein is CATSRDRGGETQYF.

In its sample, this clonotype was seen many times. The chain recombines TRBV11-2 with TRBJ1-3; 9 positions agree with TRBD1. CDR3 size: 15 residues. Germline V gene sequence: CDR1 SGHAT, CDR2 FQNNGV. Trimming removed 5 bases from V and 3 bases from J; junction bases left unmatched: 5. The DNA for the CDR3 is TGTGCCAGCAGCCCAACAGGGGGCCGTGGAAACACCATATATTTT. This encodes CASSPTGGRGNTIYF.

For this clonotype: A single base separates this from a much larger clone, so it may be a read error. The rearrangement joins TRBV19 to TRBJ2-7; weak D call: TRBD1 (6 bases). Germline V gives CDR1 LNHDA, CDR2 SQIVND (reference sequence). The CDR3 spans 14 residues. The DNA of the CDR3 is TGTGCCAGTAGCCCAGGGGTCCTATCCTACGAGCGGTACTTC. Amino acids: CASSPGVLSYERYF. The full variable domain, its missing parts supplied by reference TRBV19 and TRBJ2-7, is DGGITQSPKYLFRKEGQNVTLSCEQNLNHDAMYWYRQDPGQGLRLIYYSQIVNDFQKGDIAEGYSVSREKKESFPLTVTSAQKNPTAFYLCASSPGVLSYERYFGPGTRLTVT.

At least ten counts were recorded for this clonotype. The J gene is TRBJ1-2, the V gene TRBV4-2, with 9 bases aligning to TRBD1. From germline, CDR1 is LGHNA and CDR2 YNFKEQ. CDR3 size: 14 residues. Germline trimming cut 5 bases from V and 5 bases from J; bases unmatched to any gene: 6. The DNA of the CDR3 is TGTGCCAGCAGCGGGACAGGGCAAGGATATGGCTACACCTTC. Its translation is CASSGTGQGYGYTF.

V usage is TRBV24-1 and J usage is TRBJ2-2; a weak D match, TRBD2 (6 bases). The CDR3 runs to 16 residues. The V and J ends lost 1 base and 1 base respectively, with 9 bases between them. CDR1 is KGHDR, CDR2 SFDVKD, per germline. DNA of the CDR3: TGTGCCACCAGTGATTTAGCTAGCGTGAACACCGGGGAGCTGTTTTTT. Residues: CATSDLASVNTGELFF.

The chain employs TRBV13 and TRBJ1-1; possible D gene TRBD1, 6 bases. The CDR3 has 15 amino acids. V lost 8 bases to trimming and J lost 3 bases, with 19 bases between them. The germline V gene encodes CDR1 PRHDT and CDR2 FYEKMQ (reference sequence). The CDR3 region is CASSPVARGHTEAFF. The CDR3, as DNA: TGTGCCAGCTCACCCGTGGCCAGGGGCCACACTGAAGCTTTCTTT.

This clonotype was seen only a few times. The chain employs TRBV28 and TRBJ1-6; 9 nucleotides align to TRBD1. Losses at the gene ends were 6 bases for V and 7 bases for J; bases not matched to a gene: 7. From germline, CDR1 is MDHEN and CDR2 SYDVKM. CDR3 size: 15 residues. CDR3 sequence reads: CASSPGTGRNSPLHF. The CDR3 DNA reads as TGTGCCAGCAGCCCGGGGACAGGGCGCAATTCACCCCTCCACTTT.

V is TRBV5-4 and J is TRBJ1-6; D call uncertain. The CDR3 extends over 13 amino acids. V lost 0 bases to trimming and J lost 5 bases, with 3 bases between them. Germline CDR1 SGHNT, CDR2 YYREEE (reference sequence). DNA of the CDR3: TGTGCCAGCAGCTTGGACCATAATTCACCCCTCCACTTT. Translation gives CASSLDHNSPLHF. Drawing the rest from reference TRBV5-4 and TRBJ1-6, the complete variable domain is ETGVTQSPTHLIKTRGQQVTLRCSSQSGHNTVSWYQQALGQGPQFIFQYYREEENGRGNFPPRFSGLQFPNYSSELNVNALELDDSALYLCASSLDHNSPLHFGNGTRLTVT.

For this clonotype: The missing conserved phenylalanine or tryptophan at the end of this CDR3 makes a read error likely. The CDR3 sequence: CASRGEGRHRNTIYL. The CDR3 region has the DNA TGTGCCAGCAGGGGGGAGGGAAGGCACCGAAACACCATATATCTT. J is TRBJ1-3 and V is TRBV12-3 or TRBV12-4, with a weak D call TRBD1 (5 bases). Trimming took 6 bases from V and 5 from J, leaving 17 bases between them. CDR3 size: 15 residues.

In this sample, this clonotype turned up many times. The rearrangement joins TRBV7-8 to TRBJ1-1; D not resolved. Germline CDR1 is SGHVS and CDR2 is FQNEAQ. V lost 6 bases and J lost 5, with 10 bases in between. This CDR3 region has 12 residues. The CDR3 coding sequence is TGTGCCAGCAGTCCACAAGGGACTGAAGCTTTCTTT. It specifies CASSPQGTEAFF.

This clonotype was detected many times. The V gene is TRBV6-5, the J gene TRBJ1-1; 9 nucleotides line up with TRBD1. Trimming took 7 bases from V and 7 from J; bases not matched to a gene: 4. Germline CDR1 and CDR2: MNHEY and SVGAGI. CDR3 length equals 12 residues. CDR3 in DNA: TGTGCCAGCACTCGGACAGGGGATGAAGCTTTCTTT. Translation gives CASTRTGDEAFF.